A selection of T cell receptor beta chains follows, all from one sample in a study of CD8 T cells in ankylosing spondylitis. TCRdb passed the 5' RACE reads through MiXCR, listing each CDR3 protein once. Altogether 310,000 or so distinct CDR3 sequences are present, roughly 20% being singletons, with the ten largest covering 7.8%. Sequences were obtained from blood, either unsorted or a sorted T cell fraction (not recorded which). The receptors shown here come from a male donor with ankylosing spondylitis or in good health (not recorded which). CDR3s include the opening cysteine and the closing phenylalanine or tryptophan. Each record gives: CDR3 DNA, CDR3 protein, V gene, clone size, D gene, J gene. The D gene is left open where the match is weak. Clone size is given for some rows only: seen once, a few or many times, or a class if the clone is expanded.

CDR3nt: TGCGCCAGCAGCTATCTGATGGGGGGGGCCACAGATACGCAGTATTTT
CDR3aa: CASSYLMGGATDTQYF
v_gene: TRBV5-1
abundance: NA
d_gene: NA
j_gene: TRBJ2-3

CDR3nt: TGCAGTGCTAGAGCTCCGAACACTGAAGCTTTCTTT
CDR3aa: CSARAPNTEAFF
v_gene: TRBV20-1
abundance: few
d_gene: NA
j_gene: TRBJ1-1

CDR3nt: TGTGCCAGCAGTGGTTCCGGGACAGGCCAAGGCTACACCTTC
CDR3aa: CASSGSGTGQGYTF
v_gene: TRBV27
abundance: few
d_gene: TRBD1
j_gene: TRBJ1-2

CDR3nt: TGCGCCAGCAGCTTGGCCACGATAGCTACAGATACGCAGTATTTT
CDR3aa: CASSLATIATDTQYF
v_gene: TRBV5-1
abundance: few
d_gene: NA
j_gene: TRBJ2-3

CDR3nt: TGTGCCAGCAGTTTCCAGCCCTGGGGTTACAATGAGCAGTTCTTC
CDR3aa: CASSFQPWGYNEQFF
v_gene: TRBV27
abundance: few
d_gene: NA
j_gene: TRBJ2-1

CDR3nt: TGTGCCAGCAGTTATCTGCGACTAGCGGGAGGCCCCAGCTCCTACAATGAGCAGTTCTTC
CDR3aa: CASSYLRLAGGPSSYNEQFF
v_gene: TRBV6-2/TRBV6-3
abundance: NA
d_gene: TRBD2
j_gene: TRBJ2-1

CDR3nt: TGTGCCAGCAGTGAGGGGTATTCGAACACTGAAGCTTTCTTT
CDR3aa: CASSEGYSNTEAFF
v_gene: TRBV25-1
abundance: few
d_gene: NA
j_gene: TRBJ1-1

CDR3nt: TGTGCCAGCAGTGAGCAGGCCCGTGAAAAACTGTTTTTT
CDR3aa: CASSEQAREKLFF
v_gene: TRBV2
abundance: few
d_gene: NA
j_gene: TRBJ1-4

CDR3nt: TGCAGTGCCCGACTAGCGGGAGGGCCTAACACAGATACGCAGTATTTT
CDR3aa: CSARLAGGPNTDTQYF
v_gene: TRBV20-1
abundance: few
d_gene: TRBD2
j_gene: TRBJ2-3

CDR3nt: TGCGCCAGCAGCTCCCAGGGACAGGGGTCTGGGGCCAACGTCCTGACTTTC
CDR3aa: CASSSQGQGSGANVLTF
v_gene: TRBV5-1
abundance: few
d_gene: TRBD1
j_gene: TRBJ2-6

CDR3nt: TGCAGTGCTAGAAACCGGCTAGAGAGCACAGATACGCAGTATTTT
CDR3aa: CSARNRLESTDTQYF
v_gene: TRBV20-1
abundance: few
d_gene: NA
j_gene: TRBJ2-3

CDR3nt: TGTGCCATCAGTGACTGGGACACCACAGATACGCAGTATTTT
CDR3aa: CAISDWDTTDTQYF
v_gene: TRBV10-3
abundance: NA
d_gene: NA
j_gene: TRBJ2-3

CDR3nt: TGTGCCAGCAGCCAAGGGGGAGAAGAAGTATACGGCTACACCTTC
CDR3aa: CASSQGGEEVYGYTF
v_gene: TRBV3-1
abundance: many
d_gene: NA
j_gene: TRBJ1-2

CDR3nt: TGTGCCAGCAGCGGAAGGGCCGCTTTCTTT
CDR3aa: CASSGRAAFF
v_gene: TRBV12-3/TRBV12-4
abundance: NA
d_gene: NA
j_gene: TRBJ1-1

CDR3nt: TGCAGTGCTCGAGTGGGGGAGAGGAATGAAAAACTGTTTTTT
CDR3aa: CSARVGERNEKLFF
v_gene: TRBV20-1
abundance: NA
d_gene: NA
j_gene: TRBJ1-4

CDR3nt: TGTGCCAGCAAAACCGGGACAGGGAATGTGATCGGGGAGCTGTTTTTT
CDR3aa: CASKTGTGNVIGELFF
v_gene: TRBV12-3/TRBV12-4
abundance: NA
d_gene: TRBD1
j_gene: TRBJ2-2

CDR3nt: TGTGCCAGCAGTGCAGCGGGAGGGAGCCTCCGAGATACGCAGTATTTT
CDR3aa: CASSAAGGSLRDTQYF
v_gene: TRBV6-1
abundance: NA
d_gene: TRBD2
j_gene: TRBJ2-3

CDR3nt: TGTGCCAGCAGTGAACTCTTCACTAGCGGTCTTTCTTCCTACAATGAGCAGTTCTTC
CDR3aa: CASSELFTSGLSSYNEQFF
v_gene: TRBV6-1
abundance: NA
d_gene: TRBD2
j_gene: TRBJ2-1

CDR3nt: TGCAGTGCTAGTCCCTTCGCGGTTGGGAACACCGGGGAGCTGTTTTTT
CDR3aa: CSASPFAVGNTGELFF
v_gene: TRBV20-1
abundance: NA
d_gene: NA
j_gene: TRBJ2-2

CDR3nt: TGCGCCAGCAGCTTGGGGACGACAGGGGCCGGGGAGCTGTTTTTT
CDR3aa: CASSLGTTGAGELFF
v_gene: TRBV5-1
abundance: few
d_gene: TRBD1
j_gene: TRBJ2-2

CDR3nt: TGTGCCAGCAGCCAATTAGGGGGGACAGGAGCGCAAGAGACCCAGTACTTC
CDR3aa: CASSQLGGTGAQETQYF
v_gene: TRBV3-1
abundance: NA
d_gene: TRBD1
j_gene: TRBJ2-5

CDR3nt: TGTGCCAGCAGCCCGCGGGAGGGCTCCTACAATGAGCAGTTCTTC
CDR3aa: CASSPREGSYNEQFF
v_gene: TRBV3-1
abundance: few
d_gene: TRBD2
j_gene: TRBJ2-1

CDR3nt: TGTGCCAGCAGCTTAGGACAGGCCTCGAGGTCCGGGGAGCTGTTTTTT
CDR3aa: CASSLGQASRSGELFF
v_gene: TRBV7-3
abundance: few
d_gene: TRBD1
j_gene: TRBJ2-2

CDR3nt: TGTACCATCAGTTTCTCATTTCCCAAGCTCCCTGGCACAGATACGCAGTATTTT
CDR3aa: CTISFSFPKLPGTDTQYF
v_gene: TRBV7-3
abundance: NA
d_gene: NA
j_gene: TRBJ2-3

CDR3nt: TGCAGCGTTGAAGGGGGGGCTGGGGCCAACGTCCTGACTTTC
CDR3aa: CSVEGGAGANVLTF
v_gene: TRBV29-1
abundance: NA
d_gene: NA
j_gene: TRBJ2-6

CDR3nt: TGCAGTGCTGAGGCAGGGGGACCTAGCACAGATACGCAGTATTTT
CDR3aa: CSAEAGGPSTDTQYF
v_gene: TRBV20-1
abundance: many
d_gene: TRBD1
j_gene: TRBJ2-3

CDR3nt: TGTGCCAGCTACAGTACCCGCTCCTACAATGAGCAGTTCTTC
CDR3aa: CASYSTRSYNEQFF
v_gene: TRBV6-1
abundance: NA
d_gene: NA
j_gene: TRBJ2-1

CDR3nt: TGTGCCAGCAGCCACGGTGGGGGGATGAGGACTGAAGCTTTCTTT
CDR3aa: CASSHGGGMRTEAFF
v_gene: TRBV7-3
abundance: once
d_gene: NA
j_gene: TRBJ1-1

CDR3nt: TGTGCCAGCAGTCGACTAGCGGGATTGAGCAATGAGCAGTTCTTC
CDR3aa: CASSRLAGLSNEQFF
v_gene: TRBV28
abundance: NA
d_gene: TRBD2
j_gene: TRBJ2-1

CDR3nt: TGTGCCAGCAGCCAAGCTAGCGGGCACAATGAGCAGTTCTTC
CDR3aa: CASSQASGHNEQFF
v_gene: TRBV3-1
abundance: NA
d_gene: TRBD2
j_gene: TRBJ2-1

CDR3nt: TGTGCCAGCAGTGAAACGGGACAGGTCTCTTATGGCTACACCTTC
CDR3aa: CASSETGQVSYGYTF
v_gene: TRBV25-1
abundance: NA
d_gene: TRBD1
j_gene: TRBJ1-2

CDR3nt: TGCGCCAGCAACCGCCAGGGGGACCCCATGGGTGATGAGCAGTTCTTC
CDR3aa: CASNRQGDPMGDEQFF
v_gene: TRBV5-1
abundance: many
d_gene: TRBD1
j_gene: TRBJ2-1

CDR3nt: TGTGCCGGGGCTAACGGGACTTCTGCGATTGAGCAGTTCTTC
CDR3aa: CAGANGTSAIEQFF
v_gene: TRBV10-3
abundance: NA
d_gene: NA
j_gene: TRBJ2-1

CDR3nt: TGCAGTGCCGCGGTACAGGGAACTGAAACTTTCTTT
CDR3aa: CSAAVQGTETFF
v_gene: TRBV20-1
abundance: NA
d_gene: NA
j_gene: TRBJ1-1

CDR3nt: TGTGCCAGCAGCCAAGATGAGATGCCTGGAAACACCATATATTTT
CDR3aa: CASSQDEMPGNTIYF
v_gene: TRBV14
abundance: many
d_gene: NA
j_gene: TRBJ1-3

CDR3nt: TGTGCCAGCAGCTTAGGTCGGGCAGATACGCAGTATTTT
CDR3aa: CASSLGRADTQYF
v_gene: TRBV7-3
abundance: many
d_gene: NA
j_gene: TRBJ2-3

CDR3nt: TGCAGTGCCGCTCTTGGGTTACAAAACAATGAGCAGTTCTTC
CDR3aa: CSAALGLQNNEQFF
v_gene: TRBV20-1
abundance: few
d_gene: NA
j_gene: TRBJ2-1

CDR3nt: TGTGCCAGCAGCCCGACAGGGAGGTTGGGAACTGAAGCTTTCTTT
CDR3aa: CASSPTGRLGTEAFF
v_gene: TRBV12-3/TRBV12-4
abundance: NA
d_gene: TRBD1
j_gene: TRBJ1-1

CDR3nt: TGTGCCAGCAGTTCCAGGGGGGCAGGGCCTTCACCCCTCCACTTT
CDR3aa: CASSSRGAGPSPLHF
v_gene: TRBV12-3/TRBV12-4
abundance: NA
d_gene: TRBD1
j_gene: TRBJ1-6

CDR3nt: TGTGCCAGCAGCTTTTATAGGCGGGCCCAGGTCGATGAGCAGTTCTTC
CDR3aa: CASSFYRRAQVDEQFF
v_gene: TRBV7-2
abundance: NA
d_gene: NA
j_gene: TRBJ2-1

CDR3nt: TGTGCCAGCAGCTCTGGACTAGCGGGGGGCTATACGCAGTATTTT
CDR3aa: CASSSGLAGGYTQYF
v_gene: TRBV3-1
abundance: NA
d_gene: TRBD2
j_gene: TRBJ2-3

CDR3nt: TGTGCCAGCTCACCTCTCGGACTAGTAGGCACCGGGGAGCTGTTTTTT
CDR3aa: CASSPLGLVGTGELFF
v_gene: TRBV18
abundance: NA
d_gene: TRBD2
j_gene: TRBJ2-2

CDR3nt: TGTGCCAGCGGGACCAGCGGAAAACTGTTTTTT
CDR3aa: CASGTSGKLFF
v_gene: TRBV12-3/TRBV12-4
abundance: NA
d_gene: NA
j_gene: TRBJ1-4

CDR3nt: TGCGCCAGCAGCTGGACCGTAGAGGATGGCTACACCTTC
CDR3aa: CASSWTVEDGYTF
v_gene: TRBV5-1
abundance: NA
d_gene: NA
j_gene: TRBJ1-2

CDR3nt: TGCAGTGCTAGGGGGACGGGGGTGTTATACAATGAGCAGTTCTTC
CDR3aa: CSARGTGVLYNEQFF
v_gene: TRBV20-1
abundance: few
d_gene: NA
j_gene: TRBJ2-1

CDR3nt: TGCGCCAGCAGCCCGGAGAGTCACTACAATGAGCAGTTCTTC
CDR3aa: CASSPESHYNEQFF
v_gene: TRBV5-1
abundance: NA
d_gene: NA
j_gene: TRBJ2-1

CDR3nt: TGTGCCAGCAGTTACTCGTCGGAAGAGGGCTACACCTTC
CDR3aa: CASSYSSEEGYTF
v_gene: TRBV6-5
abundance: few
d_gene: NA
j_gene: TRBJ1-2

CDR3nt: TGTGCCAGCAGCCGCAGGGTGGCCGGGGAGCTGTTTTTT
CDR3aa: CASSRRVAGELFF
v_gene: TRBV3-1
abundance: NA
d_gene: NA
j_gene: TRBJ2-2

CDR3nt: TGCAGCGTGGCCGGGACAGGGAACACCGGGGAGCTGTTTTTT
CDR3aa: CSVAGTGNTGELFF
v_gene: TRBV29-1
abundance: few
d_gene: TRBD1
j_gene: TRBJ2-2

CDR3nt: TGTGCCAGCTCAAGGGACAGGACGACCTATGGCTACACCTTC
CDR3aa: CASSRDRTTYGYTF
v_gene: TRBV18
abundance: few
d_gene: TRBD1
j_gene: TRBJ1-2

CDR3nt: TGCGCCAGCAGCTGGACTAGCAGCCAAGAGACCCAGTACTTC
CDR3aa: CASSWTSSQETQYF
v_gene: TRBV5-1
abundance: few
d_gene: TRBD2
j_gene: TRBJ2-5

CDR3nt: TGCACCCTGTCGTGGGGAGGTGAGCAGTTCTTC
CDR3aa: CTLSWGGEQFF
v_gene: TRBV29-1
abundance: NA
d_gene: NA
j_gene: TRBJ2-1

CDR3nt: TGCGCCAACAGCTTGGGGTCTAGCACAGATACGCAGTATTTT
CDR3aa: CANSLGSSTDTQYF
v_gene: TRBV5-1
abundance: NA
d_gene: NA
j_gene: TRBJ2-3

CDR3nt: TGCAGTGCTCCCTTGACAGGGGGACATGGCTACACCTTC
CDR3aa: CSAPLTGGHGYTF
v_gene: TRBV20-1
abundance: many
d_gene: TRBD1
j_gene: TRBJ1-2

CDR3nt: TGCGCCAGCAGTGGCAGGGTGGCGTCAGATACGCAGTATTTT
CDR3aa: CASSGRVASDTQYF
v_gene: TRBV5-1
abundance: few
d_gene: NA
j_gene: TRBJ2-3

CDR3nt: TGTGCCATCTCAGGTGTCTCTGAAGCTTTCTTT
CDR3aa: CAISGVSEAFF
v_gene: TRBV10-3
abundance: many
d_gene: NA
j_gene: TRBJ1-1

CDR3nt: TGTGCCAGCACTGGGGCCAACGTCCTGACTTTC
CDR3aa: CASTGANVLTF
v_gene: TRBV6-1
abundance: many
d_gene: NA
j_gene: TRBJ2-6

CDR3nt: TGTGCCATCAGCGATACTCCGGCAGATACGCAGTATTTT
CDR3aa: CAISDTPADTQYF
v_gene: TRBV10-3
abundance: NA
d_gene: NA
j_gene: TRBJ2-3